The present TCR beta chain was sequenced within a study of blood T cell repertoires in COVID-19. V shed 5 bases and J 6 bases; nucleotides not matched to a gene: 5. CDR1 is SGDLS and CDR2 is YYNGEE in the germline V gene. The CDR3 totals 16 residues. TCRdb keeps only in-frame clones here, not all; method: immunoSEQ multiplex PCR. The sample lists over 90,000 clones; 91% were seen once. The origin of this receptor is a man aged 18-30 years with acute or convalescent COVID-19. Sequenced: peripheral blood. The V and J genes are TRBV9 and TRBJ2-2, with 15 bases lining up with TRBD2. The DNA of the CDR3 is TGTGCCAGCAGGCGGACTAGCGGGGGGGCCGCCGGGGAGCTGTTTTTT. This gives the protein CASRRTSGGAAGELFF.